The T cell receptor (beta chain) under discussion was sequenced for a study of blood T cell repertoires in COVID-19. Across the study: There were acute and convalescent COVID-19 samples, and they came from the United States, Italy and Spain.

Study processing details: Amplification from reference gene primers served as the basis for estimated nucleated cell counts. The table came from immunoSEQ multiplex PCR; TCRdb's copy has only in-frame clones and leaves some out. V and J calls plus clone size are reproduced from that table; the DNA served to infer D and trimming. The repertoire holds 30,000 to 35,000 clones, with 60% to 80% as singletons. CDR1 and CDR2 (germline): WSHSY, SAAADI. V was shortened by 6 bases and J by 4 bases, with 12 bases between the two germline ends. This CDR3 comprises 13 residues. What was sequenced was peripheral blood. The chain has TRBV10-2 and TRBJ1-1; possibly TRBD1 for D (5 bases). This TCR was sampled from a woman aged 55-70 years with acute or convalescent COVID-19. The CDR3 sequence: CASRDFGATEAFF. CDR3 nucleotide sequence: TGCGCCAGCAGGGATTTTGGGGCCACTGAAGCTTTCTTT.